The rows below give T cell receptor beta chains drawn from one sample of a study of cytomegalovirus exposure and HLA in healthy donors. The method was immunoSEQ multiplex PCR; TCRdb's version includes in-frame clones alone and lacks a portion of them. The sample records approximately 68,000 clones, approximately 72% being singletons. The sequencing input was PBMCs. These TCRs come from a young woman in good health and CMV-seropositive. CDR3s include the opening cysteine and the closing phenylalanine or tryptophan. The order of the fields is V gene, D gene, J gene, clone size, CDR3 protein, CDR3 DNA. A D gene is named only where the DNA matches it firmly. Part of the rows lack a size; the others show once, few, many or a class for expanded clones.

v_gene: TRBV4-3; d_gene: .; j_gene: TRBJ1-5; abundance: .; CDR3aa: CASSQDMASNQPQHF; CDR3nt: TGCGCCAGCAGCCAAGATATGGCCAGCAATCAGCCCCAGCATTTT
v_gene: TRBV19; d_gene: TRBD1; j_gene: TRBJ1-1; abundance: .; CDR3aa: CASSQGAGMNTEAFF; CDR3nt: TGTGCCAGTAGTCAGGGGGCGGGCATGAACACTGAAGCTTTCTTT
v_gene: TRBV2; d_gene: .; j_gene: TRBJ2-2; abundance: .; CDR3aa: CASRALNTGELFF; CDR3nt: TGTGCCAGCAGGGCCCTGAACACCGGGGAGCTGTTTTTT
v_gene: TRBV28; d_gene: TRBD1; j_gene: TRBJ1-4; abundance: .; CDR3aa: CASSFIRNRRDRGVANEKLFF; CDR3nt: TGTGCCAGCAGTTTTATCCGCAATCGCCGGGACAGGGGGGTAGCTAATGAAAAACTGTTTTTT
v_gene: TRBV2; d_gene: TRBD1; j_gene: TRBJ1-6; abundance: few; CDR3aa: CASSARGDRADSPLHF; CDR3nt: TGTGCCAGCAGTGCAAGGGGGGACAGGGCTGATTCACCCCTCCACTTT
v_gene: TRBV9; d_gene: TRBD2; j_gene: TRBJ2-7; abundance: .; CDR3aa: CASSVRAGTYEQYF; CDR3nt: TGTGCCAGCAGCGTTCGAGCGGGGACCTACGAGCAGTACTTC
v_gene: TRBV6-1; d_gene: TRBD2; j_gene: TRBJ2-5; abundance: few; CDR3aa: CASRAAGAETQYF; CDR3nt: TGTGCCAGCAGAGCAGCGGGAGCGGAGACCCAGTACTTC
v_gene: TRBV30; d_gene: .; j_gene: TRBJ1-1; abundance: .; CDR3aa: CAWSFPRQMNTEAFF; CDR3nt: TGTGCCTGGAGTTTCCCCAGACAGATGAACACTGAAGCTTTCTTT
v_gene: TRBV19; d_gene: TRBD1; j_gene: TRBJ2-5; abundance: .; CDR3aa: CASGTGGETQYF; CDR3nt: TGTGCCAGTGGGACAGGGGGGGAGACCCAGTACTTC
v_gene: TRBV28; d_gene: .; j_gene: TRBJ2-7; abundance: .; CDR3aa: CASSDWDTYEQYF; CDR3nt: TGTGCCAGCAGTGACTGGGACACCTACGAGCAGTACTTC
v_gene: TRBV6-5; d_gene: .; j_gene: TRBJ2-7; abundance: .; CDR3aa: CASSYNGDSYEQYF; CDR3nt: TGTGCCAGCAGCTATAACGGGGACTCCTACGAGCAGTACTTC
v_gene: TRBV6-6; d_gene: .; j_gene: TRBJ1-5; abundance: .; CDR3aa: CASNYPPGNQPQHF; CDR3nt: TGTGCCAGCAATTACCCCCCAGGGAATCAGCCCCAGCATTTT
v_gene: TRBV7-3; d_gene: .; j_gene: TRBJ1-5; abundance: .; CDR3aa: CASSIALEGNQPQHF; CDR3nt: TGTGCCAGCAGCATCGCGCTCGAGGGCAATCAGCCCCAGCATTTT
v_gene: TRBV28; d_gene: .; j_gene: TRBJ1-5; abundance: few; CDR3aa: CASSFRGVLNQPQHF; CDR3nt: TGTGCCAGCAGCTTCAGGGGTGTCCTTAATCAGCCCCAGCATTTT
v_gene: TRBV7-2; d_gene: TRBD1; j_gene: TRBJ2-4; abundance: .; CDR3aa: CASSLRLGTVKNIQYF; CDR3nt: TGTGCCAGCAGCCTTAGACTTGGGACAGTCAAAAACATTCAGTACTTC
v_gene: TRBV7-9; d_gene: .; j_gene: TRBJ2-7; abundance: .; CDR3aa: CASSLDVLAYEQYF; CDR3nt: TGTGCCAGCAGCTTAGACGTCTTGGCTTACGAGCAGTACTTC
v_gene: TRBV4-3; d_gene: .; j_gene: TRBJ1-5; abundance: .; CDR3aa: CASSQEARLNQPQHF; CDR3nt: TGCGCCAGCAGCCAAGAAGCACGACTCAATCAGCCCCAGCATTTT
v_gene: TRBV6-5; d_gene: TRBD1; j_gene: TRBJ2-1; abundance: .; CDR3aa: CASSSRGNEQFF; CDR3nt: TGTGCCAGCAGTTCCAGGGGGAATGAGCAGTTCTTC
v_gene: TRBV11-1; d_gene: .; j_gene: TRBJ1-1; abundance: few; CDR3aa: CASSLTGVTEAFF; CDR3nt: TGTGCCAGCAGCTTAACGGGGGTCACTGAAGCTTTCTTT
v_gene: TRBV19; d_gene: TRBD2; j_gene: TRBJ2-3; abundance: once; CDR3aa: CASSPRLAGGWADTQYF; CDR3nt: TGTGCCAGTAGTCCCCGGCTAGCGGGGGGGTGGGCAGATACGCAGTATTTT
v_gene: TRBV6-1; d_gene: .; j_gene: TRBJ2-7; abundance: few; CDR3aa: CASSEGGPYEQYF; CDR3nt: TGTGCCAGCAGTGAGGGCGGGCCCTACGAGCAGTACTTC
v_gene: TRBV11-1; d_gene: .; j_gene: TRBJ2-1; abundance: .; CDR3aa: CASSAQGVAQFF; CDR3nt: TGTGCCAGCAGCGCCCAAGGCGTAGCGCAGTTCTTC
v_gene: TRBV6-1; d_gene: TRBD1; j_gene: TRBJ1-2; abundance: .; CDR3aa: CASSEYGQGDGYTF; CDR3nt: TGTGCCAGCAGTGAATATGGACAGGGTGATGGCTACACCTTC